One sample yielded the 4 T cell receptor beta chains listed below, sequenced in a study of spatial heterogeneity in lung cancer. TCRdb reprocessed the 5' RACE reads with MiXCR, giving one entry per CDR3 protein. This table has 10,000 to 13,000 distinct CDR3 sequences, around 9.4% appearing once. Time point: sample taken at primary tumor resection. Whole RNA was taken from tumor, nontumor lung or frozen PBMC; it was then sequenced unsorted. The source was PBMCs, collected at surgery. Receptors were obtained from a male donor with early-stage non-small cell lung cancer.

This clonotype was seen at least ten times. The V gene is TRBV7-2, the J gene TRBJ2-3, with D perhaps matching TRBD1 (6 bases). Germline loops: CDR1 SGHTA, CDR2 FQGNSA. The V and J ends lost 4 bases and 6 bases respectively, with 14 bases between them. The CDR3 extends over 14 amino acids. DNA of the CDR3: TGTGCCAGCAGCTCGGGACATTCTAAGGATACGCAGTATTTT. It specifies CASSSGHSKDTQYF.

This clonotype was recorded at least ten times. V gene TRBV7-6 combines with J gene TRBJ1-6; perhaps TRBD1 as D (6 bases). The CDR3 runs to 15 residues. V was clipped by 1 base and J by 14 bases, with 18 bases between them. CDR1 SGHVS and CDR2 FNYEAQ come from the germline V gene. The CDR3 sequence is CASSLGTGAPDTLHF. CDR3 sequence (DNA): TGTGCCAGCAGCTTAGGAACGGGGGCGCCGGATACCCTCCACTTT.

This clonotype was recorded at least ten times. The gene calls are TRBV25-1 and TRBJ1-1; 8 positions match TRBD1. J lost 1 base, V lost 5 bases, and 6 bases had no gene match. The length of the CDR3 is 15 residues. Germline loops: CDR1 MGHDK, CDR2 SYGVNS. CDR3 residues: CASSPPGTGNTEAFF. CDR3 nucleotide sequence: TGTGCCAGCAGTCCACCCGGGACAGGGAACACTGAAGCTTTCTTT. Drawing the rest from reference TRBV25-1 and TRBJ1-1, the complete variable domain is EADIYQTPRYLVIGTGKKITLECSQTMGHDKMYWYQQDPGMELHLIHYSYGVNSTEKGDLSSESTVSRIRTEHFPLTLESARPSHTSQYLCASSPPGTGNTEAFFGQGTRLTVV.

In this sample, this clonotype turned up many times. The CDR3 here is CASSFWMANTGELFF. In DNA, the CDR3 is TGTGCCAGCAGCTTTTGGATGGCGAACACCGGGGAGCTGTTTTTT. The rearrangement links TRBV11-2 to TRBJ2-2; no definite D call. V was shortened by 3 bases and J by 0 bases, with 8 bases between the two germline ends. CDR3 size: 15 residues. Germline V CDR1 and CDR2: SGHAT, FQNNGV.